This TCR beta chain was retrieved from a study of vaccination effects on CD4 cells after COVID-19. About this clone: Its antigen is undetermined.

Using viral peptide pools, the ViraFEST assay grew out antigen-specific CD4+ T cells prior to sequencing. It was after approximately 11 days of culture that CD4+ T cells were isolated. Nucleocapsid antibodies stayed negative before and after vaccination, showing no earlier SARS-CoV-2 infection. TCRdb's table, derived via immunoSEQ multiplex PCR, lists solely in-frame clones and lacks some. This sample has about 24,000 clones; 76% occur once, and the top ten carry 10%. Germline V CDR1 and CDR2: SGHRS, YFSETQ. Trimming shortened V by 3 bases and J by 0 bases, and 6 bases separated the two germline ends. This CDR3 spans 14 amino acids.

Sequencing used CD4+ T cells from PBMCs cultured with HCoV-NL63 spike peptides, obtained before COVID-19 vaccination. The sequence was obtained from a human donor who received a COVID-19 vaccine. The chain is built from TRBV5-1 and TRBJ1-4; the D is unclear. CDR3 bases: TGCGCCAGCAGCTCGACGTCAACTAATGAAAAACTGTTTTTT. The encoded protein is CASSSTSTNEKLFF.